Included here is one TCR beta chain sequence, with context. This sample was taken from a study of blood T cell dynamics during melanoma immunotherapy. Overall study context: Metastatic melanoma patients received first-line pembrolizumab or nivolumab plus ipilimumab.

Only in-frame clones appear in the TCRdb table, and some are missing; sequencing was by immunoSEQ multiplex PCR. The sample lists more than 9,500 clones; around 89% were seen once. Germline loops: CDR1 SGHVS, CDR2 FNYEAQ. This CDR3 is 15 amino acids long. The germline V and J ends were trimmed by 5 bases and 4 bases, with 15 bases remaining between them. Specified time point: week 3, after first cycle of checkpoint inhibitor. Response was assessed by RECIST 1.1 at 12 weeks, except a couple of rapid progressors. Patients had no prior systemic cancer treatment, immunosuppressants or other active cancers.

Specimen: blood, collected from a patient treated with checkpoint blockade. This chain uses TRBV7-6 with TRBJ2-1; D is possibly TRBD2 (5 bases). The sequence was obtained from a human donor with melanoma. Here the CDR3 DNA reads TGTGCCAGCAGCGCCAACGGAGGCTTTTACAATGAGCAGTTCTTC. Translation: CASSANGGFYNEQFF.